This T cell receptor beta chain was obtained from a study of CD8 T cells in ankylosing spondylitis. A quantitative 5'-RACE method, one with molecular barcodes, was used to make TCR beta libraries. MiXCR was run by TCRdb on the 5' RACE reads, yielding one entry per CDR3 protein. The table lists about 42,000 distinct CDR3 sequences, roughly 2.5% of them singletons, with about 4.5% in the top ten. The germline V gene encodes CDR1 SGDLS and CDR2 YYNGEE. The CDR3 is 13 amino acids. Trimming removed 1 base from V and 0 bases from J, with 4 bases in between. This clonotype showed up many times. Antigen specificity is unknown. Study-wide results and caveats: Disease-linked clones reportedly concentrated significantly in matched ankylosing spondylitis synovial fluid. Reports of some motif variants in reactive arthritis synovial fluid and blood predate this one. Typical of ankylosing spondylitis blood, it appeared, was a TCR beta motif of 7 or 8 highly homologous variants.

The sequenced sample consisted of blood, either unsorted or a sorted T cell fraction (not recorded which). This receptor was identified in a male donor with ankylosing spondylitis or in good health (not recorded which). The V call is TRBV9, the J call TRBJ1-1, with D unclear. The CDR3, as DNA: TGTGCCAGCAGCGTACAGGTGAACACTGAAGCTTTCTTT. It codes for CASSVQVNTEAFF.